The rows below give T cell receptor beta chains drawn from one sample of a study of T-cell memory formation after mild COVID-19. A single record per CDR3 protein comes from TCRdb applying MiXCR to the 5' RACE reads. The sample gives 350,000 to 500,000 distinct CDR3 sequences, less than 25% of which show up once; 10% to 15% is in the top ten. Input material: PBMCs or a T cell subset sorted from them (not recorded which). These receptor sequences come from an adult woman who had mild COVID-19 (a few samples of this study predate the infection). Cell type and time point are not known. CDR3s include the opening cysteine and the closing phenylalanine or tryptophan. The D gene is left open where the match is weak. Size is omitted from some rows. Given values are once, few, many or a class for expanded clones.

>NA|TRBV7-6|17|TRBD1|TRBJ1-1
CASTLTGGIRGNTEAFF
TGTGCCAGCACGTTGACAGGGGGCATTCGGGGGAACACTGAAGCTTTCTTT
>NA|TRBV6-6|15|TRBD2|TRBJ2-1
CASSVPGLAGGEQFF
TGTGCCAGCAGTGTTCCGGGACTAGCGGGGGGGGAGCAGTTCTTC
>few|TRBV2|17|NA|TRBJ2-6
CASRIQGSFSGANVLTF
TGTGCCAGCAGGATACAGGGTTCCTTCTCTGGGGCCAACGTCCTGACTTTC
>once|TRBV7-2|14|NA|TRBJ2-7
CASSLSPGALEQYF
TGTGCCAGCAGCTTAAGTCCAGGGGCGCTCGAGCAGTACTTC
>few|TRBV24-1|12|NA|TRBJ2-2
CATSDPTGELFF
TGTGCCACCAGTGACCCCACCGGGGAGCTGTTTTTT
>few|TRBV4-3|17|TRBD2|TRBJ2-1
CASSRGASGSTVDEQFF
TGCGCCAGCTCACGCGGGGCTAGCGGGAGTACCGTAGATGAGCAGTTCTTC
>NA|TRBV20-1|15|TRBD1|TRBJ1-4
CSASRNDRANEKLFF
TGCAGTGCTAGTCGGAACGACAGGGCGAATGAAAAACTGTTTTTT
>NA|TRBV6-5|14|NA|TRBJ1-5
CASSYSLENQPQHF
TGTGCCAGCAGTTACTCGCTCGAAAATCAGCCCCAGCATTTT
>NA|TRBV11-2|14|NA|TRBJ2-1
CASSLFPPGNEQFF
TGTGCCAGCAGCTTATTCCCCCCGGGCAATGAGCAGTTCTTC
>few|TRBV5-1|16|NA|TRBJ2-7
CASSLAGTTPPYEQYF
TGCGCCAGCAGCTTGGCCGGAACTACCCCTCCCTACGAGCAGTACTTC
>few|TRBV7-9|16|NA|TRBJ2-3
CASSPTAGRGRDTQYF
TGTGCCAGCAGCCCAACGGCGGGCAGGGGTAGAGATACGCAGTATTTT
>few|TRBV7-2|14|TRBD1|TRBJ1-1
CASSSRQGREEAFF
TGTGCCAGCAGCTCCCGACAGGGGAGGGAGGAAGCTTTCTTT
>few|TRBV19|14|NA|TRBJ1-6
CASSITGLGSPLHF
TGTGCCAGTAGTATAACGGGCCTTGGTTCACCCCTCCACTTT
>few|TRBV6-5|14|NA|TRBJ1-1
CASRRGHGNTEAFF
TGTGCCAGCAGGAGGGGACACGGGAACACTGAAGCTTTCTTT
>few|TRBV3-1|12|NA|TRBJ2-7
CASSLPGGEQYF
TGTGCCAGCAGCCTACCCGGGGGAGAGCAGTACTTC
>once|TRBV20-1|11|NA|TRBJ1-2
CSGWGNYGYTF
TGCAGTGGTTGGGGTAACTATGGCTACACCTTC
>NA|TRBV18|15|NA|TRBJ2-1
CASSPRQGRKNEQFF
TGTGCCAGCTCACCAAGGCAGGGGCGGAAGAATGAGCAGTTCTTC
>few|TRBV29-1|13|TRBD2|TRBJ2-3
CSVAGGGTDTQYF
TGCAGCGTTGCGGGGGGTGGGACAGATACGCAGTATTTT
>few|TRBV30|14|TRBD1|TRBJ2-7
CAWRVDRGSYEQYF
TGTGCCTGGAGGGTCGACAGGGGTTCCTACGAGCAGTACTTC
>few|TRBV6-5|15|TRBD1|TRBJ2-5
CASSYSTGGGKTQYF
TGTGCCAGCAGTTACTCGACAGGGGGCGGGAAGACCCAGTACTTC
>NA|TRBV7-9|16|NA|TRBJ2-6
CAAWAAGTSGTNVLTF
TGTGCCGCTTGGGCCGCTGGGACCTCTGGGACCAACGTCCTGACTTTC
>NA|TRBV4-3|14|NA|TRBJ2-2
CASSQVTYTGELFF
TGCGCCAGCAGCCAAGTCACCTACACCGGGGAGCTGTTTTTT
>NA|TRBV19|16|TRBD2|TRBJ2-4
CASSLAGGVGKNIQYF
TGTGCCAGTAGTCTAGCGGGAGGGGTGGGCAAAAACATTCAGTACTTC
>few|TRBV30|14|NA|TRBJ1-1
CAWSRGRTNTEAFF
TGTGCCTGGTCCAGGGGCCGGACGAACACTGAAGCTTTCTTT